This TCR beta chain was identified during a study of blood T cell repertoires in COVID-19. Looking at the study overall: PBMCs, B-cell-depleted T cells, or T cells were the source of the cDNA or gDNA that made up the material.

There are 18 residues in the CDR3. The V gene end was trimmed by 5 bases and the J gene end by 4 bases; junction bases not matched to a gene: 15. The germline V gene has CDR1 SEHNR and CDR2 FQNEAQ (reference sequence). Per the authors' pipeline: Amplification from reference gene primers served as the basis for estimated nucleated cell counts. The assay was immunoSEQ multiplex PCR, and TCRdb's table has in-frame clones only and misses some. That table supplies the V and J calls and clone size; D and trimming were determined from the DNA. The sample holds 60,000 to 75,000 clones, approximately 91% seen once.

The sample consisted of peripheral blood. The chain recombines TRBV7-9 with TRBJ2-3; 10 bases are a match to TRBD2. The TCR was taken from a human donor in a cohort sampled during active COVID-19. CDR3 region: CASSPMWGSGRAADTQYF. The CDR3 DNA follows: TGTGCCAGCAGCCCTATGTGGGGAAGCGGGAGGGCGGCAGATACGCAGTATTTT.